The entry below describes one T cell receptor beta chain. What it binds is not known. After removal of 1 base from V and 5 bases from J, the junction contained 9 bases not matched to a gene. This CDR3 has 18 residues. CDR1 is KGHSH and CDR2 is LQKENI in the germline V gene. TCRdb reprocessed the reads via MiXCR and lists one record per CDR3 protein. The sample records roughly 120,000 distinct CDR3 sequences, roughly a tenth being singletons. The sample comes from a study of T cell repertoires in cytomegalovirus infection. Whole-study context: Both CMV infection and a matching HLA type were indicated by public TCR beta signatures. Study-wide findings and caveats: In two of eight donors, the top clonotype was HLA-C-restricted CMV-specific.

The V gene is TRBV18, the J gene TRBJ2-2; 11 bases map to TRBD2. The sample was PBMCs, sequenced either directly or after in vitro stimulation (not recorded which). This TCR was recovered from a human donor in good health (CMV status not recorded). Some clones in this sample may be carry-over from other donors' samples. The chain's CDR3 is CASSPLQLAGEYTGELFF. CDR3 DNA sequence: TGTGCCAGCTCACCACTACAACTAGCGGGAGAGTATACCGGGGAGCTGTTTTTT.